This T cell receptor beta chain was recorded in a study of siplizumab effects on memory and regulatory T cells. Findings and limits, study-wide: Mappable alloreactive CD4+ clones were on average around 66% Treg-derived with siplizumab, 26.9% in controls.

TCR templates, around 9.3 x 10^4 per sample, were assayed. Clones were sequenced by immunoSEQ multiplex PCR, and TCRdb holds only the in-frame ones, with some missing. Among roughly 70,000 clones, 85% to 95% were seen once, and the ten largest hold about 5%. The sample holds a few counts of this clone. No antigen is known for it. V was pared by 2 bases and J by 11 bases, with 8 bases of the junction left unmatched. Per the germline V gene, CDR1 is GTSNPN and CDR2 is SVGIG (reference sequence). The CDR3 loop spans 12 amino acids. This chain links TRBV30 with TRBJ1-1; 7 bases map to TRBD1. The sequence came from a human donor in good health. Sequenced: CD8+ T cells sorted from blood. CDR3 DNA sequence: TGTGCCTGGAGTCGGACAGGCCGCGACGCTTTCTTT. Its protein is CAWSRTGRDAFF.